The 14 T cell receptor beta chains in this list originate from one sample, sequenced in a study of a mutant IDH1 vaccine in newly diagnosed glioma. The antigens of these receptors remain unknown. As for time point: week 23, last vaccination. The study gave 300 ug of mutant IDH1 20-mer peptide per vaccine dose, with topical imiquimod. Profiling relied on immunoSEQ multiplex PCR, and the TCRdb table lists in-frame clones only, not all of them. This table holds approximately 82,000 clones, around 85% found once. Sequenced here: PBMCs, sampled from a glioma patient whose treatment included an IDH1 peptide vaccine. The receptor set was obtained from a woman aged 45 to 65 with glioma.

This clone is a singleton in its sample. The gene calls are TRBV19 and TRBJ2-2; 7 bases line up with TRBD2. The CDR3 sequence is 15 residues long. The junction had 8 bases not matched to a gene; V was cut back by 6 bases and J by 4 bases. The V gene's germline CDR1 is LNHDA and CDR2 SQIVND (reference sequence). The CDR3, as DNA: TGTGCCAGTAGATCGGGGGAGGGTTTCACCGGGGAGCTGTTTTTT. The encoded protein is CASRSGEGFTGELFF.

V is TRBV5-1 and J is TRBJ2-5; tentatively, D is TRBD1 (5 bases). The CDR3 consists of 13 residues. The V gene lost 3 bases and the J gene lost 5 bases, with 11 bases spanning the gap. Germline CDR1 is SGHRS and CDR2 is YFSETQ. The CDR3 nucleotides are TGCGCCAGCAGCTCAGTGGGGCGGGAGACCCAGTACTTC. Encoded protein: CASSSVGRETQYF.

The chain joins TRBV9 to TRBJ2-7; 7 nucleotides align to TRBD2. V lost 2 bases to trimming and J lost 4 bases; unmatched junction nucleotides: 6. The CDR3 totals 14 residues. The germline CDR1 and CDR2 sequences are SGDLS and YYNGEE. CDR3 in amino acids: CASSVHGEGYEQYF. CDR3 nucleotide sequence: TGTGCCAGCAGCGTCCACGGGGAGGGATACGAGCAGTACTTC.

This clone was observed a few times. The J gene is TRBJ1-1, the V gene TRBV13, with 7 bases fitting TRBD1. CDR1 is PRHDT, CDR2 FYEKMQ, per germline (reference sequence). J lost 1 base, V lost 7 bases, and 3 bases had no gene match. This CDR3 has 13 residues. CDR3 coding DNA: TGTGCCAGCAAAGGGGGCCCGAACACTGAAGCTTTCTTT. This gives the protein CASKGGPNTEAFF.

This clone was counted a few times. The chain joins TRBV5-8 to TRBJ1-1; 10 bases match TRBD1. V gave up 5 bases and J gave up 4 bases; unmatched junction bases: 2. CDR1 is SGHTS and CDR2 is YDEGEE in the germline V gene. This CDR3 contains 13 residues. The CDR3 spells CASRDRGFTEAFF. CDR3 in DNA: TGTGCCAGCAGGGACAGGGGGTTCACTGAAGCTTTCTTT. Using reference TRBV5-8 and TRBJ1-1 for the parts outside the CDR3, the full variable domain is EAGVTQSPTHLIKTRGQQATLRCSPISGHTSVYWYQQALGLGLQFLLWYDEGEERNRGNFPPRFSGRQFPNYSSELNVNALELEDSALYLCASRDRGFTEAFFGQGTRLTVV.

The chain is built from TRBV2 and TRBJ1-4; possible D gene TRBD1, 6 bases. The CDR3 spans 14 residues. Germline values: CDR1 SNHLY, CDR2 FYNNEI. The germline V and J ends were trimmed by 8 bases and 8 bases, with 18 bases remaining between them. In DNA, the CDR3 is TGTGCCAGCGGAGGCCGGGACATTAGGGAAAAACTGTTTTTT. It yields the protein CASGGRDIREKLFF.

This sequence joins TRBV10-3 and TRBJ2-2; 7 positions agree with TRBD2. Germline trimming cut 10 bases from V and 0 bases from J; bases unmatched to any gene: 8. The CDR3 has 15 amino acids. CDR1 ENHRY and CDR2 SYGVKD come from the germline V gene. Written as DNA, the CDR3 is TGTGCCAGCTTAGGGACTAACCCGAACACCGGGGAGCTGTTTTTT. It yields the protein CASLGTNPNTGELFF.

The chain joins TRBV7-9 to TRBJ2-7; D is perhaps TRBD2 (5 bases). Germline CDR1 is SEHNR and CDR2 is FQNEAQ (reference sequence). Deletions cut 5 bases from V and 7 bases from J, with 12 bases between. The CDR3 spans 12 residues. This chain's CDR3 is CASSLFSGEQYF. The CDR3 DNA reads TGTGCCAGCAGCCTTTTTTCGGGAGAGCAGTACTTC.

In this sample, this clone turned up once. The J gene is TRBJ2-3, the V gene TRBV18; D tentatively fits TRBD1 or TRBD2 (5 bases each). This CDR3 has 15 residues. V shed 2 bases and J shed 2 bases, with 11 bases lying between them. Germline CDR1 is KGHSH and CDR2 is LQKENI. For the CDR3, the DNA is TGTGCCAGCTCACCATGGACACTAGACACAGATACGCAGTATTTT. Translation gives CASSPWTLDTDTQYF.

This clone was seen a handful of times. The V gene is TRBV7-2, the J gene TRBJ2-7, with D perhaps being TRBD1 or TRBD2 (5 bases each). Germline CDR1 SGHTA, CDR2 FQGNSA. Trimming took 5 bases from V and 4 from J, leaving 12 bases between them. This CDR3 region has 13 residues. CDR3 in DNA: TGTGCCAGCAGCAAGCAGAGGGGTTACGAGCAGTACTTC. It is translated as CASSKQRGYEQYF.

This rearrangement joins TRBV28 to TRBJ2-5, with 9 nucleotides matching TRBD1. V dropped 9 bases and J dropped 2; count of bases not matched to a gene: 4. This CDR3 is built from 13 residues. CDR1 and CDR2 from the germline V gene are MDHEN and SYDVKM. DNA for the CDR3: TGTGCCAGTTATGGACAGGGGCAAGAGACCCAGTACTTC. Its protein product is CASYGQGQETQYF. Full variable domain (missing parts from reference TRBV28 and TRBJ2-5): DVKVTQSSRYLVKRTGEKVFLECVQDMDHENMFWYRQDPGLGLRLIYFSYDVKMKEKGDIPEGYSVSREKKERFSLILESASTNQTSMYLCASYGQGQETQYFGPGTRLLVL.

This sequence joins TRBV9 and TRBJ2-5; 11 bases are shared with TRBD2. The CDR3 length is 17 residues. V gave up 3 bases and J gave up 1 base; unmatched junction bases: 8. Germline V gene data show CDR1 as SGDLS and CDR2 as YYNGEE. The CDR3 loop is CASSAYTSGGVQETQYF. In DNA, the CDR3 is TGTGCCAGCAGCGCCTATACTAGCGGGGGTGTCCAAGAGACCCAGTACTTC.

The chain combines TRBV7-8 with TRBJ2-1; 11 bases map to TRBD2. The junction had 1 base not matched to a gene; V was cut back by 5 bases and J by 7 bases. Germline lookup yields CDR1 SGHVS and CDR2 FQNEAQ. The CDR3 sequence is 13 residues long. CDR3 in amino acids: CASSRTSGNEQFF. CDR3 nucleotide sequence: TGTGCCAGCAGCAGGACTAGCGGGAATGAGCAGTTCTTC.

The rearrangement joins TRBV19 to TRBJ2-7; the match to TRBD2 covers 14 bases. Germline trimming cut 5 bases from V and 8 bases from J; bases unmatched to any gene: 8. This CDR3 is built from 15 residues. The germline CDR1 and CDR2 sequences are LNHDA and SQIVND (reference sequence). CDR3 sequence: CASSPRLAGGPQQYF. The CDR3, as DNA: TGTGCCAGTAGTCCCCGACTAGCGGGAGGGCCTCAGCAGTACTTC.